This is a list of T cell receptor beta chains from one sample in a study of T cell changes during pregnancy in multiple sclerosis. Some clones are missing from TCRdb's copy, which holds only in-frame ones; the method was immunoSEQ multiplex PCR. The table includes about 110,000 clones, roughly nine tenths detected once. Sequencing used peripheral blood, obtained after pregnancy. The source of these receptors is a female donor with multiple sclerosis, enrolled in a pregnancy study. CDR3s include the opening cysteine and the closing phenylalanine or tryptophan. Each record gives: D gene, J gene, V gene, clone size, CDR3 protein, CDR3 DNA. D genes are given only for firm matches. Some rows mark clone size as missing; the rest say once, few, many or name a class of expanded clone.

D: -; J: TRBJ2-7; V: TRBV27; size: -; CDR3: CASSLSTGSKSYEQYF; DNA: TGTGCCAGCAGTTTATCGACGGGTTCAAAATCCTACGAGCAGTACTTC
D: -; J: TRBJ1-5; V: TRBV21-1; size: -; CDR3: CASILRRGRESNQPQHF; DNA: TGTGCCAGCATATTGAGAAGGGGTAGGGAAAGCAATCAGCCCCAGCATTTT
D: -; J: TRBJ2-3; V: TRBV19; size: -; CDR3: CASSRLGSTDTQYF; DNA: TGTGCCAGTAGTAGACTAGGGAGCACAGATACGCAGTATTTT
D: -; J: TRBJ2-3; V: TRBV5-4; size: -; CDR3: CASSWGTGAIPSYF; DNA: -
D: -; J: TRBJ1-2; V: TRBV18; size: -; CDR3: CASSPGIANYGYTF; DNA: TGTGCCAGCTCACCGGGCATAGCTAACTATGGCTACACCTTC
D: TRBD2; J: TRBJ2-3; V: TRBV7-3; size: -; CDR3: CASSLGAGGLTDTQYF; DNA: TGTGCCAGCAGCTTAGGTGCGGGGGGCCTCACAGATACGCAGTATTTT
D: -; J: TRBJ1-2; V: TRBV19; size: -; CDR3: CASKNPQGSYGYTF; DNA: TGTGCCAGCAAAAACCCCCAGGGCTCCTATGGCTACACCTTC
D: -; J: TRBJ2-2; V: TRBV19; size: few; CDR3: CASTGGGVVWAGELFF; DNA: TGTGCCAGTACGGGTGGCGGGGTGGTGTGGGCCGGGGAGCTGTTTTTT
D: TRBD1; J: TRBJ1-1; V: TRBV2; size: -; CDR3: CASSPGQGRAFF; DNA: TGTGCCAGCAGTCCCGGACAGGGAAGAGCTTTCTTT
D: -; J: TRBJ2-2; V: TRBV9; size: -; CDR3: CASSSTQGTGELFF; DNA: TGTGCCAGCAGCTCAACCCAGGGGACCGGGGAGCTGTTTTTT
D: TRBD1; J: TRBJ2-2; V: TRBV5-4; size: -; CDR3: CASSARDRVTGELFF; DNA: TGTGCCAGCAGCGCCCGGGACAGGGTAACCGGGGAGCTGTTTTTT
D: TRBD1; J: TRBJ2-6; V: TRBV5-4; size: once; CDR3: CASSLVPGQGAGANVLTF; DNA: TGTGCCAGCAGCTTGGTTCCGGGACAGGGGGCTGGGGCCAACGTCCTGACTTTC
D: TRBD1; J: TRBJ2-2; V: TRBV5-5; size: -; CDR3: CASSRLLGTGDSGELFF; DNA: TGTGCCAGCAGCCGACTGTTGGGGACAGGGGATTCCGGGGAGCTGTTTTTT
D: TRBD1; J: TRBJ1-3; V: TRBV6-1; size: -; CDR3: CASRRQGNTGNTIYF; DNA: TGTGCCAGCAGGAGACAGGGGAACACTGGAAACACCATATATTTT
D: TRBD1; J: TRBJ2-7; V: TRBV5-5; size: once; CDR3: CASSSDRYEQYF; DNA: TGTGCCAGCAGCTCGGACAGGTACGAGCAGTACTTC
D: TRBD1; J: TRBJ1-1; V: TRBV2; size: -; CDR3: CASRGQENTEAFF; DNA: TGTGCCAGCAGGGGACAGGAGAACACTGAAGCTTTCTTT
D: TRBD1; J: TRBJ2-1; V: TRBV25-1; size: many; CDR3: CASSEEQGNEQFF; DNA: TGTGCCAGCAGTGAGGAACAGGGGAATGAGCAGTTCTTC
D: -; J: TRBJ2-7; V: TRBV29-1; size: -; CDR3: CSVSGTSGSYEQYF; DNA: TGCAGCGTTTCAGGGACAAGTGGATCCTACGAGCAGTACTTC
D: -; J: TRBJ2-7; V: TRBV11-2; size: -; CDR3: CASSPGQTYEQYF; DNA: TGTGCCAGCAGCCCCGGACAGACCTACGAGCAGTACTTC
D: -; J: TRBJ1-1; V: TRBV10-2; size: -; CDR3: CASSGRENTEAFF; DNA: TGCGCCAGCAGTGGGCGGGAGAACACTGAAGCTTTCTTT
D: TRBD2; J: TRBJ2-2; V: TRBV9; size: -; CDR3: CASSIRTSGGVNTGELFF; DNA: TGTGCCAGCAGCATCCGGACTAGCGGGGGGGTGAACACCGGGGAGCTGTTTTTT
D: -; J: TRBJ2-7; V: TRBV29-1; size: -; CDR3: CSVAGSYEQYF; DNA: TGCAGCGTTGCGGGCTCCTACGAGCAGTACTTC
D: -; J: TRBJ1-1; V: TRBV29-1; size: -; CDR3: CSVERGSRGGAEAFF; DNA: TGCAGCGTTGAAAGGGGGAGCCGGGGAGGGGCTGAAGCTTTCTTT
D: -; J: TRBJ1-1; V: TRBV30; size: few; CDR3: CAWSVPPWGGTEAFF; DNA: TGTGCCTGGAGTGTACCACCCTGGGGGGGAACTGAAGCTTTCTTT
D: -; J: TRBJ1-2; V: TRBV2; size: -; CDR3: CASSDEQVAGYTF; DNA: TGTGCCAGCAGTGATGAGCAGGTTGCCGGCTACACCTTC
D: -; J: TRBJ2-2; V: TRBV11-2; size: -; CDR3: CASSLGGPGELFF; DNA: TGTGCCAGCAGCTTAGGAGGTCCCGGGGAGCTGTTTTTT
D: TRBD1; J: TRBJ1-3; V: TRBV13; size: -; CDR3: CASTSDRGTGNTIYF; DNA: TGTGCCAGCACCTCGGACAGGGGAACTGGAAACACCATATATTTT
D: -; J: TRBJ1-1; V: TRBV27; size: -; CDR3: CASSIRENTEAFF; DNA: TGTGCCAGCAGTATCAGGGAGAACACTGAAGCTTTCTTT
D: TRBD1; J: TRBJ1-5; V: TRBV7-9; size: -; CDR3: CASSLTGAQNQPQHF; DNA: TGTGCCAGCAGCTTAACAGGGGCACAAAATCAGCCCCAGCATTTT
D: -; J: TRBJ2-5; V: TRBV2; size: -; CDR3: CAGTGQETQYF; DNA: TGTGCCGGGACTGGCCAAGAGACCCAGTACTTC
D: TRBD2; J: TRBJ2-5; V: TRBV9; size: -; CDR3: CASSTDPLGGALETQYF; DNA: TGTGCCAGCAGCACCGACCCTCTCGGGGGGGCCTTAGAGACCCAGTACTTC
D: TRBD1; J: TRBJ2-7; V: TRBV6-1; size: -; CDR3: CATFLQGASLYEQYF; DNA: TGTGCCACTTTTTTACAGGGGGCTTCCCTCTACGAGCAGTACTTC
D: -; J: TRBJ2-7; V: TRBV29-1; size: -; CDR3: CSVMIAGPRSYEQYF; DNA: TGCAGCGTTATGATTGCGGGCCCCCGATCCTACGAGCAGTACTTC
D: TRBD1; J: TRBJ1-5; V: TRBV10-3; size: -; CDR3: CAISESTDRGKQHF; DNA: TGTGCCATCAGTGAGTCCACCGACAGGGGAAAACAGCATTTT
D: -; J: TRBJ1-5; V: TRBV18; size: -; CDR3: CASSPVGGLDQPQHF; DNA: TGTGCCAGCTCACCGGTAGGGGGTTTGGATCAGCCCCAGCATTTT
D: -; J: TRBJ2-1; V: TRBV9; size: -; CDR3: CASSVGGGSSYNEQFF; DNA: TGTGCCAGCAGCGTAGGGGGCGGCAGCTCCTACAATGAGCAGTTCTTC
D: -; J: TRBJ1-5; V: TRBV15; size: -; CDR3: CATSRDWASNQPQHF; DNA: TGTGCCACCAGCAGAGATTGGGCTAGCAATCAGCCCCAGCATTTT